This paragraph covers one T cell receptor (beta chain) sequence. This CDR3 has 16 amino acids. Looked up from germline, CDR1 is SGHNT and CDR2 is YYREEE (reference sequence). The V segment lost 3 bases and the J segment 1 base; nucleotides outside the gene matches: 3. The data stem from a study of blood T cell repertoires in COVID-19. Study in general: PBMCs, B-cell-depleted T cells, or T cells were the source of the cDNA or gDNA that made up the material.

The table came from immunoSEQ multiplex PCR; TCRdb's copy has only in-frame clones and leaves some out. This sample has a few hundred thousand clones; over 75% occur once, and the top ten carry roughly 0.8%. The receptor was isolated from a woman under 40 with acute or convalescent COVID-19. The sequenced material came from peripheral blood. This rearrangement joins TRBV5-4 to TRBJ2-5, with 13 bases that match TRBD2. CDR3 sequence: CASSSGTSGVQETQYF. DNA for the CDR3: TGTGCCAGCAGCTCCGGGACTAGCGGGGTCCAAGAGACCCAGTACTTC.